This T cell receptor (beta chain) was found in a study of OX40 agonist ivuxolimab in advanced cancers. For the study at large: The treatment was a fully human IgG2 OX40 agonist, ivuxolimab. The study, taken as a whole, reports: At doses 0.1 to 3.0 mg/kg, CD4+ and CD8+ clones expanded.

CDR1 and CDR2 from the germline V gene are MDHEN and SYDVKM. The V end was cut by 3 bases, the J end by 5 bases, with 13 bases between. This CDR3 has 14 residues. Individuals having autoimmune disease history or systemic immunosuppression were not enrolled. Concerning this clone: The antigen is not known.

Sequenced by immunoSEQ multiplex PCR; TCRdb stores in-frame clones only, minus some. The sample contains 55,000 to 70,000 clones, 80% to 85% of which appear only once. The source material was CD4+ or CD8+ T cells sorted from blood, sampled in a trial of the OX40 agonist ivuxolimab. The chain couples TRBV28 to TRBJ2-5; D remains ambiguous. This sequence was found in an adult with an advanced solid tumor such as melanoma, head and neck, liver or kidney cancer. As DNA, the CDR3 is TGTGCCAGCAGTTTCTCCCGGGTGGTCGAGACCCAGTACTTC. This encodes CASSFSRVVETQYF.